This TCR beta chain was retrieved from a study of shared clonotypes between healthy human individuals. The table came from immunoSEQ multiplex PCR; TCRdb's copy has only in-frame clones and leaves some out. The sample includes about 470,000 clones, about four fifths seen only once; the top ten take about 13%. This CDR3 spans 12 amino acids. Trimming stripped 3 bases from V and 4 bases from J, with 6 bases between. CDR1 and CDR2 from the germline V gene are MRHNA and SNTAGT. What was sequenced was PBMCs. The TCR sequence derives from a middle-aged woman in good health. Some clones in this sample may be carry-over from other donors' samples. The chain carries TRBV6-4 and TRBJ1-2; D gene unclear. CDR3 region: CASSEQTYGYTF. The CDR3 nucleotides read TGTGCCAGCAGTGAACAGACCTATGGCTACACCTTC.